This T cell receptor (beta chain) is from a study of blood T cells in healthy people across ages. Together with a sample-barcoded 5' primer, a J-beta primer mix was included in a second PCR lasting about 7 to 11 cycles. Each cDNA molecule carried a tag from a template-switch adaptor that contained 12 random nucleotides. TCRdb reanalysed the 5' RACE reads using MiXCR and keeps one entry per CDR3 protein. The repertoire holds around 1,100,000 distinct CDR3 sequences, with under 40% as singletons. With 6 bases removed from V and 5 bases from J, the gap between germline ends came to 13 bases. This CDR3 is 14 amino acids long.

Sequencing was carried out using blood. The receptor's source is a man aged 18 to 35 in good health. This rearrangement joins TRBV12-3 or TRBV12-4 to TRBJ2-2, with D tentatively TRBD2 (5 bases). In DNA form, the CDR3 reads TGTGCCAGCAGCCGGGGAGTTATTACCGGGGAGCTGTTTTTT. This translates into CASSRGVITGELFF.